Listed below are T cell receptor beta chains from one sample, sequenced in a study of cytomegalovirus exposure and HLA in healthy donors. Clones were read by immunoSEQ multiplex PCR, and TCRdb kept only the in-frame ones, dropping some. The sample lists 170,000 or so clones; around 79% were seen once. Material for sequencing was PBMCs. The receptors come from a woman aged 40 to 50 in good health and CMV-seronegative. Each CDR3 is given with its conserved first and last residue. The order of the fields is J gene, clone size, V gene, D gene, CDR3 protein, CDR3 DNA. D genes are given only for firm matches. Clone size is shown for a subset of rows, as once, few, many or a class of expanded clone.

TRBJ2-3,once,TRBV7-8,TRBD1,CASSLARQGTRTDTQYF,TGTGCCAGCAGCTTAGCCAGACAGGGGACAAGGACAGATACGCAGTATTTT
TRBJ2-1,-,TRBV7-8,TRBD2,CASSSTLFSSGEGFLNEQFF,TGTGCCAGCAGCTCTACGCTATTCTCGTCGGGGGAGGGATTTCTTAATGAGCAGTTCTTC
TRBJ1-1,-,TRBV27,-,CASSLYGRRAFF,TGTGCCAGCAGTTTATATGGCCGGAGAGCTTTCTTT
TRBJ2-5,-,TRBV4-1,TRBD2,CASSQGRTSGGPFETQYF,TGCGCCAGCAGCCAAGGCCGGACTAGCGGGGGGCCGTTTGAGACCCAGTACTTC
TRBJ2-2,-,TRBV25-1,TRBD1,CASSVDRWNTGELFF,TGTGCCAGCAGTGTGGACAGGTGGAACACCGGGGAGCTGTTTTTT
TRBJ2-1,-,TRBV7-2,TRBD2,CASSLARTSGSDEQFF,TGTGCCAGCAGCTTAGCGCGTACTAGCGGGAGCGATGAGCAGTTCTTC
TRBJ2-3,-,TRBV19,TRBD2,CASKSAGFTDTQYF,TGTGCCAGTAAATCAGCGGGGTTCACAGATACGCAGTATTTT
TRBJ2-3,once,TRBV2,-,CASSVGADTDTQYF,TGTGCCAGCAGTGTTGGAGCGGACACAGATACGCAGTATTTT
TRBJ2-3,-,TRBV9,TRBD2,CASTPSGPLTDTQYF,TGTGCCAGCACCCCTAGCGGGCCGCTCACAGATACGCAGTATTTT
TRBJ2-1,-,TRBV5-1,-,CASSSGGRNEQFF,TGCGCCAGCAGCTCCGGAGGCCGTAATGAGCAGTTCTTC
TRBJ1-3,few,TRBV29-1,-,CSVVTGNTIYF,TGCAGCGTCGTTACTGGAAACACCATATATTTT
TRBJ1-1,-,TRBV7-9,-,CASSFWQNTEAFF,TGTGCCAGCAGCTTTTGGCAAAACACTGAAGCTTTCTTT
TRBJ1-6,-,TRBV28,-,CASRATGTDNSPLHF,TGTGCCAGCAGGGCAACAGGTACCGATAATTCACCCCTCCACTTT
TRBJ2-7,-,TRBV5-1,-,CASSLTMDNTYEQYF,TGCGCCAGCAGCTTGACAATGGACAATACCTACGAGCAGTACTTC
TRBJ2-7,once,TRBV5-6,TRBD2,CASSGGLGSFEQYF,TGTGCCAGCAGCGGCGGACTAGGATCCTTCGAGCAGTACTTC
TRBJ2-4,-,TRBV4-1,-,CASSQGSAPRQRNIQYF,TGCGCCAGCAGCCAAGGATCGGCACCACGACAGAGGAACATTCAGTACTTC
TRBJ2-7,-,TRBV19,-,CASSNGYYEQYF,TGTGCCAGTAGTAACGGGTACTACGAGCAGTACTTC
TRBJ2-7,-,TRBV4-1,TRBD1,CASSQPGQGAYEQYF,TGCGCCAGCAGCCAACCGGGACAGGGGGCGTACGAGCAGTACTTC
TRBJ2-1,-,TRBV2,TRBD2,CASTLAGLSYNEQFF,TGTGCCAGCACCCTAGCGGGGTTATCCTACAATGAGCAGTTCTTC
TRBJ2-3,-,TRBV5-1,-,CASSRSGLGITAGTDTQYF,TGCGCCAGCAGCCGATCGGGGTTGGGCATCACGGCGGGCACAGATACGCAGTATTTT
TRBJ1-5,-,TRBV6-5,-,CASRGPLQGPQHF,TGTGCCAGCAGGGGGCCCCTTCAAGGGCCCCAGCATTTT
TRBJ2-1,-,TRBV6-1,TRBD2,CASSGSGGRGEQFF,TGTGCCAGCAGTGGGTCGGGGGGGCGTGGTGAGCAGTTCTTC
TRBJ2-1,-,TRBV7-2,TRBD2,CASSLALAGGYNEQFF,TGTGCCAGCAGCTTAGCCCTAGCGGGAGGTTACAATGAGCAGTTCTTC
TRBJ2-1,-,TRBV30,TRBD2,CAWSVIAGGTFGNEQFF,TGTGCCTGGAGTGTAATAGCGGGAGGGACCTTTGGGAATGAGCAGTTCTTC
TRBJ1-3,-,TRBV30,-,CAWTNLGGLLDTIYF,TGTGCCTGGACTAATCTGGGGGGTCTGTTGGACACCATATATTTT
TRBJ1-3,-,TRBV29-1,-,CSVEDRLQGGLSGNTIYF,TGCAGCGTTGAAGATCGTCTACAGGGAGGGCTCTCTGGAAACACCATATATTTT